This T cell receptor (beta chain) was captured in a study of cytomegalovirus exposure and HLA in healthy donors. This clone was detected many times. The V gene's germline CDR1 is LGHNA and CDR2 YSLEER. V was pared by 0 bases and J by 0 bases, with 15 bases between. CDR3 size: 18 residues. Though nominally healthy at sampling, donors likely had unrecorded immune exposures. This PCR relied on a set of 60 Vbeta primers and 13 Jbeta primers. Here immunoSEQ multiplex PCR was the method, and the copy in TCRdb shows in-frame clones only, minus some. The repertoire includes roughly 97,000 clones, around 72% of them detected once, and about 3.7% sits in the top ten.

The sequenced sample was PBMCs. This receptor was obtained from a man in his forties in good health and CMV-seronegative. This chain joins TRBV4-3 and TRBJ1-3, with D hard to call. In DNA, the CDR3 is TGCGCCAGCAGCCAAGATCTAATTCAGGCCTCCTCTGGAAACACCATATATTTT. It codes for CASSQDLIQASSGNTIYF.